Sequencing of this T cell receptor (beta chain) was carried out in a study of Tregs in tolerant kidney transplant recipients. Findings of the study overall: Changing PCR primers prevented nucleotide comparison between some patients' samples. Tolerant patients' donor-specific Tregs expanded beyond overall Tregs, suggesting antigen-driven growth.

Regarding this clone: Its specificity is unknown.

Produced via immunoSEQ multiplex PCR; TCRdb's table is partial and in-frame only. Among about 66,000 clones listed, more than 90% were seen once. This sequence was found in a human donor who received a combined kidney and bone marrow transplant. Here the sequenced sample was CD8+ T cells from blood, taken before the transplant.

CDR3 coding DNA: TGTGCCAGCAACTCCGGGGGTTGGTACAATGAGCAGTTCTTC. As protein: CASNSGGWYNEQFF. The gene calls are TRBV9 and TRBJ2-1; possible D gene TRBD2, 6 bases. Between the trimmed V and J ends, which lost 6 bases and 4 bases, there was a span of 14 bases. Germline CDR1 SGDLS, CDR2 YYNGEE. CDR3 size: 14 residues.